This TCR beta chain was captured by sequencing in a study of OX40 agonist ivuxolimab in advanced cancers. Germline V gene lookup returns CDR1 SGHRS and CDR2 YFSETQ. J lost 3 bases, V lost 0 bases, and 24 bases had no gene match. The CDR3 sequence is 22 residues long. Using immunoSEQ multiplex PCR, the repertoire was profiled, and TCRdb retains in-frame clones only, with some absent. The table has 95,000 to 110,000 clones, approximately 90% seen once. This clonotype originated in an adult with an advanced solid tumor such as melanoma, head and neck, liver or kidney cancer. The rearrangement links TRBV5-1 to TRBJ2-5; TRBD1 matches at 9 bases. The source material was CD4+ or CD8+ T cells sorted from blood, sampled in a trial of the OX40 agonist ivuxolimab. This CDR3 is CASSLGVHRGPVQEWAEETQYF. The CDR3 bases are TGCGCCAGCAGCTTGGGGGTCCACAGGGGGCCCGTCCAAGAGTGGGCAGAAGAGACCCAGTACTTC.